One sample yielded the 7 T cell receptor beta chains listed below, sequenced in a study of cytomegalovirus exposure and HLA in healthy donors. Both 60 Vbeta primers and 13 Jbeta primers went into the PCR. Repertoires were generated with immunoSEQ multiplex PCR, while TCRdb's copy carries only in-frame clones and drops some. The table includes roughly 150,000 clones, more than 65% detected once. The specimen was PBMCs. These receptors all come from a man aged 18 to 29 in good health and CMV-seropositive.

The chain joins TRBV2 to TRBJ2-1; a possible D gene is TRBD2 (6 bases). The CDR3 has 11 amino acids. Trimming took 5 bases from V and 8 from J, leaving 7 bases between them. Germline V gene lookup returns CDR1 SNHLY and CDR2 FYNNEI. The CDR3 reads CASSREDEQFF. As DNA, the CDR3 is TGTGCCAGCAGTAGGGAGGATGAGCAGTTCTTC. The full variable domain, with the rest looked up from reference TRBV2 and TRBJ2-1, is EPEVTQTPSHQVTQMGQEVILRCVPISNHLYFYWYRQILGQKVEFLVSFYNNEISEKSEIFDDQFSVERPDGSNFTLKIRSTKLEDSAMYFCASSREDEQFFGPGTRLTVL.

The chain joins TRBV7-2 to TRBJ2-6; no clear D gene. Germline CDR1 is SGHTA and CDR2 is FQGNSA. V gave up 8 bases and J gave up 1 base, with 6 bases separating them. The CDR3 has 13 residues. CDR3 nucleotides: TGTGCCAGCCGCCGGTCTGGGGCCAACGTCCTGACTTTC. This gives the protein CASRRSGANVLTF.

V and J are TRBV7-2 and TRBJ2-4; the D gene is possibly TRBD1 (5 bases). Germline loops: CDR1 SGHTA, CDR2 FQGNSA. V lost 1 base and J lost 0, with 13 bases in between. The CDR3 totals 17 residues. CDR3 region: CASSLGYGALAKNIQYF. The CDR3 region has the DNA TGTGCCAGCAGCTTAGGTTATGGGGCCTTAGCCAAAAACATTCAGTACTTC. Full variable domain (rest looked up from reference TRBV7-2 and TRBJ2-4): GAGVSQSPSNKVTEKGKDVELRCDPISGHTALYWYRQSLGQGLEFLIYFQGNSAPDKSGLPSDRFSAERTGGSVSTLTIQRTQQEDSAVYLCASSLGYGALAKNIQYFGAGTRLSVL.

This chain links TRBV30 with TRBJ2-1; the D gene is possibly TRBD2 (5 bases). The CDR3 loop spans 11 amino acids. Germline-derived CDR1 and CDR2 are GTSNPN and SVGIG (reference sequence). The V and J ends lost 5 bases and 7 bases respectively, with 9 bases between them. Written as DNA, the CDR3 is TGTGCCTGGGTCAGAGGGAATGAGCAGTTCTTC. It specifies CAWVRGNEQFF.

The rearrangement uses TRBV7-8 and TRBJ2-2; 9 bases align to TRBD1. CDR1 and CDR2 (germline): SGHVS, FQNEAQ. Losses at the gene ends were 6 bases for V and 6 bases for J; bases not matched to a gene: 2. This CDR3 is 13 amino acids long. Here the CDR3 DNA reads TGTGCCAGCAGTTGGGACAGGGCCGGGGAGCTGTTTTTT. It translates to CASSWDRAGELFF. Full variable domain (remainder filled in from reference TRBV7-8 and TRBJ2-2): GAGVSQSPRYKVAKRGQDVALRCDPISGHVSLFWYQQALGQGPEFLTYFQNEAQLDKSGLPSDRFFAERPEGSVSTLKIQRTQQEDSAVYLCASSWDRAGELFFGEGSRLTVL.

Details on this clone: No conserved phenylalanine or tryptophan is present at the end of the CDR3, so a read error is the likely explanation. The chain employs TRBV5-6 and TRBJ1-6; D ambiguous. The CDR3 loop spans 15 amino acids. Germline lookup yields CDR1 SGHDT and CDR2 YYEEEE. V lost 0 bases, J lost 8 bases, and 12 bases lay in between. The CDR3 sequence is CASSLAHREDSPLHL. The CDR3 coding sequence is TGTGCCAGCAGCTTGGCCCATCGGGAGGATTCACCCCTCCACCTT.

The chain is built from TRBV6-6 and TRBJ1-2; TRBD1 matches 9 bases. The CDR3 spans 15 residues. Germline CDR1 MNHNY, CDR2 SVGAGI (reference sequence). V shed 0 bases and J 4 bases; nucleotides not matched to a gene: 3. The CDR3 here is CASSYSQGAGYGYTF. The CDR3 DNA sequence: TGTGCCAGCAGTTACTCACAGGGGGCAGGCTATGGCTACACCTTC.